These 23 T cell receptor beta chains came from one sample sequenced in a study of blood T cell repertoires in COVID-19. Assay used: immunoSEQ multiplex PCR; TCRdb lists only in-frame clones, some missing. This table has 87,000 or so clones, over 80% appearing once. Sequenced: peripheral blood. All receptors come from a woman in her 70s with acute or convalescent COVID-19.

The gene calls are TRBV27 and TRBJ2-7; TRBD1 agrees at 9 bases. Unmatched junction bases numbered 8, after V lost 1 base and J lost 7 bases. Germline lookup yields CDR1 MNHEY and CDR2 SMNVEV (reference sequence). The CDR3 runs 15 residues. Here the CDR3 reads CASSLWGQGVGEQYF. For the CDR3, the DNA is TGTGCCAGCAGTTTATGGGGACAGGGAGTAGGTGAGCAGTACTTC.

The chain combines TRBV19 with TRBJ2-5; possibly TRBD1 for D (6 bases). The V and J ends lost 2 bases and 2 bases respectively, with 9 bases between them. The CDR3 is 14 residues long. CDR1 LNHDA and CDR2 SQIVND come from the germline V gene (reference sequence). The CDR3 bases are TGTGCCAGTAGTATACGCGACAGGCAAGAGACCCAGTACTTC. Encoded protein: CASSIRDRQETQYF. Variable domain in full (rest from reference TRBV19 and TRBJ2-5): DGGITQSPKYLFRKEGQNVTLSCEQNLNHDAMYWYRQDPGQGLRLIYYSQIVNDFQKGDIAEGYSVSREKKESFPLTVTSAQKNPTAFYLCASSIRDRQETQYFGPGTRLLVL.

Only a few counts were recorded for this clone. This chain uses TRBV7-2 with TRBJ2-5; a possible D gene is TRBD2 (6 bases). Germline V CDR1 and CDR2: SGHTA, FQGNSA. This CDR3 has 15 amino acids. V lost 2 bases and J 2 bases, leaving 12 bases between the germline ends. The CDR3 spells CASSLSPAGQETQYF. CDR3 nucleotide sequence: TGTGCCAGCAGCTTATCCCCAGCGGGTCAAGAGACCCAGTACTTC.

This clone showed up just a few times. This chain connects TRBV19 to TRBJ1-1; D is unclear. This CDR3 is built from 13 residues. The V gene lost 7 bases and the J gene lost 0 bases, with 9 bases spanning the gap. Germline CDR1 reads LNHDA; CDR2 reads SQIVND (reference sequence). The CDR3 DNA sequence: TGTGCCAGTAAGTCAGCGCTGAACACTGAAGCTTTCTTT. It specifies CASKSALNTEAFF.

In its sample, this clone was seen once. The chain employs TRBV6-5 and TRBJ1-4; D might be TRBD1 (5 bases). Between the trimmed V and J ends, which lost 5 bases and 9 bases, there was a span of 19 bases. CDR3 length: 15 residues. Germline loops: CDR1 MNHEY, CDR2 SVGAGI. The CDR3 DNA is TGTGCCAGCAGTCTCATGGGGCAATCGATGAAAAAACTGTTTTTT. Translating it yields CASSLMGQSMKKLFF.

This chain uses TRBV5-1 with TRBJ2-3; D is unresolved. V dropped 6 bases and J dropped 2 bases, with 4 bases sitting between them. CDR3 size: 11 residues. Germline assignment: CDR1 SGHRS and CDR2 YFSETQ. The CDR3 DNA reads as TGCGCCAGCACCCTCACAGATACGCAGTATTTT. Amino acid sequence: CASTLTDTQYF.

The chain links TRBV19 to TRBJ2-7; no clear D. Germline-derived CDR1 and CDR2 are LNHDA and SQIVND (reference sequence). The germline V and J ends were trimmed by 8 bases and 2 bases, with 13 bases remaining between them. The CDR3 runs 13 residues. CDR3: CASLSPTTYEQYF. CDR3 DNA: TGTGCCAGTTTGAGCCCTACCACCTACGAGCAGTACTTC.

The chain joins TRBV5-1 to TRBJ2-1; D not certain. Trimming left V 0 bases short and J 0 bases short, with 10 bases between. From germline, CDR1 is SGHRS and CDR2 YFSETQ. The length of the CDR3 is 16 residues. CDR3 DNA sequence: TGCGCCAGCAGCTTGGGCCGCCCGAGCTCCTACAATGAGCAGTTCTTC. Residues: CASSLGRPSSYNEQFF.

The genes are TRBV19 and TRBJ1-6; 7 nucleotides agree with TRBD1. The CDR3 is made up of 16 amino acids. With 0 bases clipped from V and 7 bases from J, the junction kept 6 bases outside the gene matches. From germline, CDR1 is LNHDA and CDR2 SQIVND (reference sequence). CDR3 sequence: CASSIDHGRGNSPLHF. As DNA, the CDR3 is TGTGCCAGTAGTATAGATCATGGCAGGGGGAATTCACCCCTCCACTTT. Using reference TRBV19 and TRBJ1-6 for the parts outside the CDR3, the full variable domain is DGGITQSPKYLFRKEGQNVTLSCEQNLNHDAMYWYRQDPGQGLRLIYYSQIVNDFQKGDIAEGYSVSREKKESFPLTVTSAQKNPTAFYLCASSIDHGRGNSPLHFGNGTRLTVT.

This clone was observed a few times. The rearrangement links TRBV15 to TRBJ1-2; TRBD1 is a possible D gene (5 bases). In germline, CDR1 is LNHNV, CDR2 YYDKDF (reference sequence). Trimming took 3 bases from V and 1 from J, leaving 9 bases between them. CDR3 size: 14 residues. CDR3 loop: CATSSYGGNYGYTF. The CDR3 nucleotides are TGTGCCACCAGCAGTTACGGGGGTAACTATGGCTACACCTTC. The full variable domain, its missing parts supplied by reference TRBV15 and TRBJ1-2, is DAMVIQNPRYQVTQFGKPVTLSCSQTLNHNVMYWYQQKSSQAPKLLFHYYDKDFNNEADTPDNFQSRRPNTSFCFLDIRSPGLGDTAMYLCATSSYGGNYGYTFGSGTRLTVV.

The rearrangement links TRBV5-1 to TRBJ1-1, with 7 bases lining up with TRBD1. CDR3 length: 12 residues. After removal of 7 bases from V and 10 bases from J, the junction contained 10 bases not matched to a gene. Germline V CDR1 and CDR2: SGHRS, YFSETQ. CDR3: CASCSGGGRAFF. CDR3 bases: TGCGCCAGCTGCTCAGGGGGTGGGAGAGCTTTCTTT.

This chain links TRBV13 with TRBJ2-7; TRBD1 is a possible D gene (6 bases). Trimming stripped 1 base from V and 6 bases from J, with 10 bases between. Germline V CDR1 and CDR2: PRHDT, FYEKMQ (reference sequence). The CDR3 is 13 residues long. CDR3 DNA: TGTGCCAGCAGCTTAGAGGACAGAGGCGAGCAGTACTTC. This gives the protein CASSLEDRGEQYF.

The chain is built from TRBV9 and TRBJ1-2, with D hard to call. Germline loops: CDR1 SGDLS, CDR2 YYNGEE. This CDR3 is built from 15 residues. Trimming removed 4 bases at V and 0 bases at J, with 13 bases between. The CDR3 loop reads CASSLAAGSNYGYTF. The DNA for the CDR3 is TGTGCCAGCAGCCTCGCGGCCGGGTCTAACTATGGCTACACCTTC.

In DNA, the CDR3 is TGTGCCAGCAGTGAATGGGGTTTGGGGGGATATGGCTACACCTTC. Translated, it gives CASSEWGLGGYGYTF. This chain links TRBV6-1 with TRBJ1-2; maybe TRBD1 (5 bases). The ends were cut back, 2 bases at V and 5 bases at J, with 15 bases in the middle. Germline loops: CDR1 MNHNS, CDR2 SASEGT. The CDR3 is 15 residues long.

V usage is TRBV19 and J usage is TRBJ2-3; D not resolved. The germline CDR1 and CDR2 sequences are LNHDA and SQIVND (reference sequence). CDR3 length: 14 residues. V lost 0 bases and J lost 0, with 4 bases in between. The CDR3 loop reads CASSIDGSTDTQYF. The CDR3 nucleotides are TGTGCCAGTAGTATAGACGGGAGCACAGATACGCAGTATTTT.

The chain joins TRBV5-1 to TRBJ1-1; possibly TRBD1 for D (5 bases). With 4 bases removed from V and 6 bases from J, the gap between germline ends came to 22 bases. The CDR3 contains 16 residues. Germline V gene sequence: CDR1 SGHRS, CDR2 YFSETQ. CDR3: CASSPTWGRESAEAFF. CDR3 nucleotides: TGCGCCAGCAGCCCGACGTGGGGCAGGGAAAGCGCTGAAGCTTTCTTT. Full variable domain (outside the CDR3, taken from reference TRBV5-1 and TRBJ1-1): KAGVTQTPRYLIKTRGQQVTLSCSPISGHRSVSWYQQTPGQGLQFLFEYFSETQRNKGNFPGRFSGRQFSNSRSEMNVSTLELGDSALYLCASSPTWGRESAEAFFGQGTRLTVV.

V gene TRBV27 combines with J gene TRBJ1-6; D remains ambiguous. V lost 4 bases and J lost 1, with 2 bases in between. Germline CDR1 is MNHEY and CDR2 is SMNVEV (reference sequence). This CDR3 comprises 13 residues. CDR3 nucleotide sequence: TGTGCCAGCAGTTCGTCCTATAATTCACCCCTCCACTTT. Translation gives CASSSSYNSPLHF.

The chain employs TRBV10-1 and TRBJ2-7; 7 bases fit TRBD1. The CDR3 length is 13 residues. V was pared by 4 bases and J by 6 bases, with 6 bases of the junction left unmatched. Per germline, CDR1 WNHNN and CDR2 SYGVQD (reference sequence). The CDR3 here is CASSGGGLGEQYF. The CDR3 DNA follows: TGCGCCAGCAGTGGAGGGGGCTTGGGCGAGCAGTACTTC.

CDR3 region: CASSIVGLLTEAFF. The DNA of the CDR3 is TGTGCCAGCAGTATCGTCGGGTTGCTCACTGAAGCTTTCTTT. V and J are TRBV7-9 and TRBJ1-1; no firm D call. The V and J ends lost 6 bases and 4 bases respectively, with 15 bases between them. Germline values: CDR1 SEHNR, CDR2 FQNEAQ (reference sequence). The CDR3 spans 14 residues.

The chain combines TRBV6-1 with TRBJ1-2; tentative D call: TRBD1 (6 bases). V was shortened by 5 bases and J by 0 bases, with 13 bases between the two germline ends. There are 15 residues in the CDR3. The germline gives CDR1 MNHNS, CDR2 SASEGT. The CDR3 nucleotides read TGTGCCAGCAGTTCCATCGGGACATCTAACTATGGCTACACCTTC. It encodes CASSSIGTSNYGYTF.

The CDR3 spells CASSPSSFSYNEQFF. The CDR3 nucleotides read TGTGCCAGCTCACCATCTAGCTTCTCCTACAATGAGCAGTTCTTC. The rearrangement uses TRBV18 and TRBJ2-1; possible D gene TRBD2, 5 bases. The CDR3 is 15 residues long. Trimming took off 2 bases at V and 0 bases at J, with 8 bases between the two ends. Germline loops: CDR1 KGHSH, CDR2 LQKENI.

The rearrangement uses TRBV29-1 and TRBJ1-2; TRBD1 matches at 8 bases. This CDR3 comprises 13 residues. Germline CDR1 SQVTM, CDR2 ANQGSEA. The V and J ends lost 4 bases and 2 bases, in that order; junction bases with no gene match: 3. The CDR3 sequence is CSVVRTGNYGYTF. In DNA, the CDR3 is TGCAGCGTTGTCAGGACAGGGAACTATGGCTACACCTTC. The full variable domain, rest sourced from reference TRBV29-1 and TRBJ1-2, is SAVISQKPSRDICQRGTSLTIQCQVDSQVTMMFWYRQQPGQSLTLIATANQGSEATYESGFVIDKFPISRPNLTFSTLTVSNMSPEDSSIYLCSVVRTGNYGYTFGSGTRLTVV.

The V call is TRBV2, the J call TRBJ1-1, with D hard to call. V gave up 5 bases and J gave up 1 base, with 8 bases separating them. Germline CDR1 is SNHLY and CDR2 is FYNNEI. This CDR3 is 13 amino acids long. The CDR3 coding sequence is TGTGCCAGCAGTCAGACACAGAACACTGAAGCTTTCTTT. Encoded protein: CASSQTQNTEAFF.